This T cell receptor (beta chain) was sequenced during a study of blood T cell repertoires in COVID-19. The overall study: Italy, Spain and the United States were the sources of the convalescent and acute COVID-19 samples. T cells, B-cell-depleted T cells, or PBMCs provided the cDNA or gDNA that served as material.

Authors' processing steps: Counts of nucleated cells, estimated from reference gene primer amplification, were obtained. Sequencing was performed with immunoSEQ multiplex PCR; in TCRdb, only in-frame clones are kept and a portion is missing. V and J calls and clone size are as listed in that table; D and trimming were resolved from the DNA. The sample lists roughly 40,000 clones, about 86% occurring once. This CDR3 is built from 14 residues. Trimming stripped 7 bases from V and 1 base from J, with 13 bases between. Germline CDR1 SNHLY, CDR2 FYNNEI. The specimen was peripheral blood. The chain recombines TRBV2 with TRBJ1-2; no clear D. The source of this sequence is a human donor with acute or convalescent COVID-19. The donor label of this sample is uncertain. Written as DNA, the CDR3 is TGTGCCAGCAACTTCCTCGGAGGTAACTATGGCTACACCTTC. Its protein product is CASNFLGGNYGYTF.